What follows are 13 T cell receptor beta chains derived from one specimen sequenced in a study of post-analysis software for immune sequencing data (dated by TCRdb to the mid-2010s). Findings and caveats that apply to the study as a whole: Patients showed significantly higher frequencies than controls for a few TRBV segments, among them TRBV5-6, TRBV5-1 and TRBV20-1.

The antigens these receptors bind are not known. Libraries were made using PCR. Instrument used: Illumina HiSeq 2500. Unique molecular identifiers were incorporated into TCR beta cDNA libraries to reduce PCR and sequencing biases. TCRdb ran its own pipeline on the public reads, namely fastp trimming at Q25 and MiXCR clone calling, and kept in-frame beta chains. Rows are unified per CDR3 protein, each entry keeping the most common DNA and genes. This sample lists about 540,000 distinct CDR3 sequences; around a third were detected once. Around 5.9% of the sample is taken by the ten largest. Source material: blood. These receptors were obtained from a girl younger than 18 with multiple sclerosis.

The genes are TRBV7-2 and TRBJ2-1; D may correspond to TRBD1 or TRBD2 (5 bases each). CDR1 is SGHTA, CDR2 FQGNSA, per germline. The V end was cut by 6 bases, the J end by 4 bases, with 16 bases between. The CDR3 runs 15 residues. The CDR3 nucleotides are TGTGCCAGCAGGTCGGGGCAGAGGTTATACAATGAGCAGTTCTTC. Its translation is CASRSGQRLYNEQFF.

This sequence joins TRBV27 and TRBJ2-5; the D gene is possibly TRBD1 (7 bases). This CDR3 has 14 amino acids. The V gene lost 6 bases and the J gene lost 11 bases, with 22 bases spanning the gap. Per germline, CDR1 MNHEY and CDR2 SMNVEV (reference sequence). The CDR3 DNA sequence: TGTGCCAGCAGGGGGCCAGGGGGGCTCAATGAGCAGTACTTC. As protein: CASRGPGGLNEQYF.

The chain employs TRBV7-2 and TRBJ2-6; a weak D match, TRBD1 (5 bases). Germline values: CDR1 SGHTA, CDR2 FQGNSA. The length of the CDR3 is 17 residues. V was clipped by 5 bases and J by 3 bases, with 17 bases between them. DNA of the CDR3: TGTGCCAGCAGCCCGCACCCCAGGGTCGATGGGGCCAACGTCCTGACTTTC. The encoded protein is CASSPHPRVDGANVLTF.

DNA for the CDR3: TGTGCCAGCAGCTTGGCCGGTAGCGGGGGTCTTCGCCGGGAGACCCAGTACTTC. This gives the protein CASSLAGSGGLRRETQYF. This chain joins TRBV5-4 and TRBJ2-5; 9 bases agree with TRBD2. V was clipped by 0 bases and J by 5 bases; unmatched bases: 14. The V gene's germline CDR1 is SGHNT and CDR2 YYREEE (reference sequence). The length of the CDR3 is 18 residues.

The chain couples TRBV4-3 to TRBJ2-5; maybe TRBD1 (6 bases). Matching the DNA end better, TRBJ2-7 makes the J call doubtful. The CDR3 length is 17 residues. Germline CDR1 is LGHNA and CDR2 is YSLEER. Written as DNA, the CDR3 is TGCGCCAGCAGCCAAGAATCCCCTGGGGGCCCAGGGGACGAGCAGTACTTC. Its translation is CASSQESPGGPGDEQYF.

This clonotype was seen a few times. The CDR3 DNA reads as TGCAGTGCCCCTCCCGCGGGAGGCGGGGGGGCTTCAGAGACCCAGTACTTC. Protein sequence: CSAPPAGGGGASETQYF. The genes are TRBV20-1 and TRBJ2-5; 9 bases align to TRBD2. The CDR3 sequence is 17 residues long. Looked up from germline, CDR1 is DFQATT and CDR2 is SNEGSKA (reference sequence). The V segment lost 6 bases and the J segment 4 bases; nucleotides outside the gene matches: 18.

This chain connects TRBV4-1 to TRBJ2-1; D is unclear. This CDR3 has 14 residues. From germline, CDR1 is MGHRA and CDR2 YSYEKL. Trimming took off 0 bases at V and 5 bases at J, with 8 bases between the two ends. CDR3 region: CASSQDGQHNEQFF. The CDR3 DNA reads TGCGCCAGCAGCCAAGATGGGCAACACAATGAGCAGTTCTTC.

V and J are TRBV29-1 and TRBJ2-5; D is undetermined. Trimming took off 7 bases at V and 4 bases at J, with 10 bases between the two ends. Looked up from germline, CDR1 is SQVTM and CDR2 is ANQGSEA. This CDR3 has 11 residues. In nucleotides, the CDR3 is TGCAGCGCTGAGAGGATAGAGACCCAGTACTTC. It codes for CSAERIETQYF.

The gene calls are TRBV5-6 and TRBJ2-5, with TRBD2 as a possible D gene (7 bases). This CDR3 contains 16 residues. In germline, CDR1 is SGHDT, CDR2 YYEEEE. V was trimmed by 3 bases and J by 6 bases, leaving 21 bases between them. CDR3 region: CASSWGARTSVQTQYF. The DNA of the CDR3 is TGTGCCAGCAGCTGGGGGGCCAGGACTAGTGTGCAGACCCAGTACTTC.

The V call is TRBV12-3 or TRBV12-4, the J call TRBJ1-2; D is perhaps TRBD1 (6 bases). The CDR3 has 12 residues. V lost 8 bases and J lost 2, with 9 bases in between. This CDR3 is CASQDSNYGYTF. In nucleotides, the CDR3 is TGTGCCAGCCAGGACAGCAACTATGGCTACACCTTC.

CDR3 nucleotide sequence: TGCGCCGGCAAACGGGACAGGGGAGGCGAGCAGTACTTC. This codes for CAGKRDRGGEQYF. V gene TRBV5-1 combines with J gene TRBJ2-5; 10 nucleotides agree with TRBD1. The tail of the sequence fits TRBJ2-7 better, so the J call may be wrong. Germline V lookup: CDR1 SGHRS, CDR2 YFSETQ. The CDR3 covers 13 residues.

This chain connects TRBV24-1 to TRBJ1-5, with 7 bases lining up with TRBD1. CDR1 and CDR2 from the germline V gene are KGHDR and SFDVKD. The CDR3 has 17 residues. The V segment lost 2 bases and the J segment 3 bases; nucleotides outside the gene matches: 9. The CDR3 DNA follows: TGTGCCACCAGTGATTCCAGTAGCGACAGGGTCAATCAGCCCCAGCATTTT. Translation gives CATSDSSSDRVNQPQHF.

V gene TRBV3-1 combines with J gene TRBJ2-3; 7 bases match TRBD1. The CDR3 contains 15 residues. The V segment lost 4 bases and the J segment 0 bases; nucleotides outside the gene matches: 4. The V gene's germline CDR1 is LGHDT and CDR2 YNNKEL (reference sequence). The CDR3 protein is CASSLRDRSTDTQYF. The CDR3, as DNA: TGTGCCAGCAGCCTCCGGGACAGAAGCACAGATACGCAGTATTTT.